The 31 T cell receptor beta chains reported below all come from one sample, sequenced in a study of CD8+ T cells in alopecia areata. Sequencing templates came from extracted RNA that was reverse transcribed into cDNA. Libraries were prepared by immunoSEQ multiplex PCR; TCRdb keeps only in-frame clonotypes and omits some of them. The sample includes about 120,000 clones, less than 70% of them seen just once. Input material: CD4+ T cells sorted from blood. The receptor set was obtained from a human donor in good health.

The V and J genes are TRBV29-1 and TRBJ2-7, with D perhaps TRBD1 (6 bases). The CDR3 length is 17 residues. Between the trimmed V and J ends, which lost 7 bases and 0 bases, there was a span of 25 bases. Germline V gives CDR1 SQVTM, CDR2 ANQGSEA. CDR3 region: CSALGAGKTADSYEQYF. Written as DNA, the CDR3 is TGCAGCGCCCTGGGGGCAGGGAAGACGGCGGACTCCTACGAGCAGTACTTC.

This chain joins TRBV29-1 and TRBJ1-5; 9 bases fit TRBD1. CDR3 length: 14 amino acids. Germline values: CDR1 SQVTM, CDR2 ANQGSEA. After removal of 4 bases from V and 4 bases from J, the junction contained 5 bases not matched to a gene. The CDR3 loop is CSVGGGQGNQPQHF. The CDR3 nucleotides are TGCAGCGTTGGGGGGGGACAGGGAAATCAGCCCCAGCATTTT.

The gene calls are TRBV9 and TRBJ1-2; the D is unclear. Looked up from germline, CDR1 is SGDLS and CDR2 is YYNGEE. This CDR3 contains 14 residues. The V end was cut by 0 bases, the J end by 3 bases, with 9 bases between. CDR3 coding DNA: TGTGCCAGCAGCGTAGAGGGTTGGGACTATGGCTACACCTTC. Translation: CASSVEGWDYGYTF. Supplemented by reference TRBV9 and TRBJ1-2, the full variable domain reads DSGVTQTPKHLITATGQRVTLRCSPRSGDLSVYWYQQSLDQGLQFLIQYYNGEERAKGNILERFSAQQFPDLHSELNLSSLELGDSALYFCASSVEGWDYGYTFGSGTRLTVV.

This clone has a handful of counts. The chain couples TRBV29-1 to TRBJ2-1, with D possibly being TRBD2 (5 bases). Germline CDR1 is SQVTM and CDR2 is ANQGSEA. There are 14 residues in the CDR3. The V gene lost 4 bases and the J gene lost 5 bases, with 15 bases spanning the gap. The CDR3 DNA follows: TGCAGCGTTGTCCGCGGGTCCCAGAACAATGAGCAGTTCTTC. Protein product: CSVVRGSQNNEQFF.

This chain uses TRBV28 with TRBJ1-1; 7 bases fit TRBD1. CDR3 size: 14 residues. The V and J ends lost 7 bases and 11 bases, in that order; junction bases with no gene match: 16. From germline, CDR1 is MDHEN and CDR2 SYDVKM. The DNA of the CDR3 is TGTGCCAGCATCTCCCCCGGGACAGTCCGTAAGGCTTTCTTT. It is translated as CASISPGTVRKAFF.

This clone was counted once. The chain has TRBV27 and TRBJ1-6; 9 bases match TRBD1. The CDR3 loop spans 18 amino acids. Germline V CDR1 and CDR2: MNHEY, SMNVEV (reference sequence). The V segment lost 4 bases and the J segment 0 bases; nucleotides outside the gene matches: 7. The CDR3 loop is CASSYTGGGSSYNSPLHF. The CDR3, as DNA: TGTGCCAGCAGTTATACAGGGGGCGGGAGCTCCTATAATTCACCCCTCCACTTT.

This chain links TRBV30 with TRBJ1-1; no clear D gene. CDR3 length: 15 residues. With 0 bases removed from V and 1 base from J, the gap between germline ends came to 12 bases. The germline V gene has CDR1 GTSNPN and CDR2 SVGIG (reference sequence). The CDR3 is CAWSVLPGKNTEAFF. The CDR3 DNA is TGTGCCTGGAGTGTACTACCGGGCAAGAACACTGAAGCTTTCTTT.

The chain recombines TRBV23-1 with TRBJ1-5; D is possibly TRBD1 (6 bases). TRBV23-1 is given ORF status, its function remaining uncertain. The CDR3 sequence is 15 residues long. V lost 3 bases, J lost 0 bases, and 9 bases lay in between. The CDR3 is CASSQGQYSNQPQHF. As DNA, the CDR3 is TGCGCCAGCAGTCAGGGACAATATAGCAATCAGCCCCAGCATTTT.

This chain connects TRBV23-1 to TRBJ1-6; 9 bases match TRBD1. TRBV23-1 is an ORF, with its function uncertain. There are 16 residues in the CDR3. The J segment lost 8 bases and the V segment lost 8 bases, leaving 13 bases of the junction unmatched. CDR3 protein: CASEGDRDRVDSPLHF. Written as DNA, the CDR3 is TGCGCCAGCGAAGGGGACCGGGACAGGGTTGATTCACCCCTCCACTTT.

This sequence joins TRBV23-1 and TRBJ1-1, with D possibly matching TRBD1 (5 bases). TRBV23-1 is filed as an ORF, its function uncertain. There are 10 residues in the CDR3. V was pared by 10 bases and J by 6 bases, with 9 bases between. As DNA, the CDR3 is TGCGCCACGACAGAGCCTGAAGCTTTCTTT. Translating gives CATTEPEAFF.

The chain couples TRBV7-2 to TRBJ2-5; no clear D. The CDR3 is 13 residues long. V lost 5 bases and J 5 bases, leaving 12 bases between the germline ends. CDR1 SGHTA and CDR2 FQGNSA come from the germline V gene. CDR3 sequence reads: CASSLPGGETQYF. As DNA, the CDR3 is TGTGCCAGCAGCCTGCCGGGTGGCGAGACCCAGTACTTC.

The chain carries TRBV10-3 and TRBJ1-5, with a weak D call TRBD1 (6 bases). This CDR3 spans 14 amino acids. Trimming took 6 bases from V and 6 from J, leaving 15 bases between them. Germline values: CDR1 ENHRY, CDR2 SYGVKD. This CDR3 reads CAISDRPTLQPQHF. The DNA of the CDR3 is TGTGCCATCAGCGACAGGCCGACGCTTCAGCCCCAGCATTTT.

CDR3 sequence reads: CAWRIDSLAFGEQFF. The CDR3, as DNA: TGTGCCTGGAGAATAGACAGTTTAGCCTTCGGTGAGCAGTTCTTC. The J gene is TRBJ2-1, the V gene TRBV30; tentatively, D is TRBD1 (5 bases). CDR3 length: 15 residues. Between the trimmed V and J ends, which lost 3 bases and 9 bases, there was a span of 21 bases. Germline values: CDR1 GTSNPN, CDR2 SVGIG (reference sequence).

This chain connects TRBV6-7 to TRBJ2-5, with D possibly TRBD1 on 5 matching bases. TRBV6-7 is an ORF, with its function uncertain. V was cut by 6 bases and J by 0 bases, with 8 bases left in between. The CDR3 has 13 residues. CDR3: CASRRTNQETQYF. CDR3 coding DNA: TGTGCCAGCAGAAGGACAAACCAAGAGACCCAGTACTTC.

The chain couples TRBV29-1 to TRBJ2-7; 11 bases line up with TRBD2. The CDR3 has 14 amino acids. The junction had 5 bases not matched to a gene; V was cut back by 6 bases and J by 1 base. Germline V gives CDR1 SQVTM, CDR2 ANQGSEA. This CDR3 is CSVKTSGDSYEQYF. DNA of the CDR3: TGCAGCGTCAAGACTAGCGGGGATTCCTACGAGCAGTACTTC.

The CDR3 DNA is TGTGCCTGGAGTGAGGGCACCCCCTACGAGCAGTACTTC. Amino acid sequence: CAWSEGTPYEQYF. The gene calls are TRBV30 and TRBJ2-7; no clear D gene. The germline CDR1 and CDR2 sequences are GTSNPN and SVGIG (reference sequence). The CDR3 runs to 13 residues. V lost 1 base and J lost 2, with 9 bases in between.

The CDR3 loop reads CAWRQPGLPNYEQYF. The CDR3 DNA reads TGTGCCTGGAGGCAACCGGGACTGCCGAACTACGAGCAGTACTTC. This rearrangement joins TRBV30 to TRBJ2-7; possibly TRBD2 for D (6 bases). The CDR3 spans 15 residues. V was pared by 3 bases and J by 3 bases, with 18 bases between. CDR1 is GTSNPN, CDR2 SVGIG, per germline (reference sequence).

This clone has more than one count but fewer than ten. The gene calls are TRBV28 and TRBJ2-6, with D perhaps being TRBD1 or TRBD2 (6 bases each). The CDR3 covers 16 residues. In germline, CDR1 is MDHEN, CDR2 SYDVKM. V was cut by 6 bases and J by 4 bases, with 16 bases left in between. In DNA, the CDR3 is TGTGCCAGCAGCCACCCGGGGGCGTACGGGGCCAACGTCCTGACTTTC. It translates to CASSHPGAYGANVLTF.

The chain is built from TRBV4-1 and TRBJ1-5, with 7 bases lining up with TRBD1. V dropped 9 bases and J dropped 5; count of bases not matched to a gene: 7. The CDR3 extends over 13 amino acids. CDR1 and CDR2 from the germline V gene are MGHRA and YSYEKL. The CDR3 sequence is CASSGGEDQPQHF. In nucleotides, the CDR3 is TGCGCCAGTTCAGGGGGTGAGGATCAGCCCCAGCATTTT.

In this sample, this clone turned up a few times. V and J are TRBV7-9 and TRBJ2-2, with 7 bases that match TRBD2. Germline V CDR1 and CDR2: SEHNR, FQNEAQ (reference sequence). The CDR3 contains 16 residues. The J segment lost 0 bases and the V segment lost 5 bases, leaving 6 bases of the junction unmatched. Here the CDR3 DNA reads TGTGCCAGCAGCCCCGGACGGGGGGCGAACACCGGGGAGCTGTTTTTT. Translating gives CASSPGRGANTGELFF.

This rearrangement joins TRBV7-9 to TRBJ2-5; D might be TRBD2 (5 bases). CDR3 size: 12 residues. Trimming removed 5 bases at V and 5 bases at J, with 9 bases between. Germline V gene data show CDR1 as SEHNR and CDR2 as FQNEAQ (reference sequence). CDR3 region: CASSRDTETQYF. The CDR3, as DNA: TGTGCCAGCAGCCGGGATACGGAGACCCAGTACTTC.

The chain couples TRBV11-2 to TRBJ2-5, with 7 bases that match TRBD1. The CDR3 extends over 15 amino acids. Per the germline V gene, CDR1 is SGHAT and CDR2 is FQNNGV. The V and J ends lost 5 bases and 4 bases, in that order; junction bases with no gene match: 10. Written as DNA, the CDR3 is TGTGCCAGCAGCCTACAGGGGTCATGGGGAGAGACCCAGTACTTC. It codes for CASSLQGSWGETQYF.

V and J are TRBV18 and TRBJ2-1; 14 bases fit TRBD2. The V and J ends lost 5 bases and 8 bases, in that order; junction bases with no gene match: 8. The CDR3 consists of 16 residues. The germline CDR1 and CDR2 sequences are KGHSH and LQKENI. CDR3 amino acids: CASSSLTSGGADEQFF. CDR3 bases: TGTGCCAGCTCATCCTTGACTAGCGGGGGGGCCGATGAGCAGTTCTTC.

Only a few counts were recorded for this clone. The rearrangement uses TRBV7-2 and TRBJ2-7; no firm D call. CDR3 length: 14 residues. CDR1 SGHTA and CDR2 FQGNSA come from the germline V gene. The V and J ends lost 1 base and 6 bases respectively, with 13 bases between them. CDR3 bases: TGTGCCAGCAGCTTAGTTAATGGCGGTAGCGAGCAGTACTTC. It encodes CASSLVNGGSEQYF.

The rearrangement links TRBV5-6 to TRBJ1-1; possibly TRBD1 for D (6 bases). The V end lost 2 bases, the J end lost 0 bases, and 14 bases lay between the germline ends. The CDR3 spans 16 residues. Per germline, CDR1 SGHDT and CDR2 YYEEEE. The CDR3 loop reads CASSLTPGALNTEAFF. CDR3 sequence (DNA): TGTGCCAGCAGCTTAACTCCGGGGGCCTTGAACACTGAAGCTTTCTTT.

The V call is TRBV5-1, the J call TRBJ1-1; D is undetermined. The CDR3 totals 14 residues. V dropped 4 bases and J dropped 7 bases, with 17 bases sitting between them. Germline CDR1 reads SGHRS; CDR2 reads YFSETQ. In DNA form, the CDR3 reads TGCGCCAGCAGCCATCCTTCACCGGAGAGTGAAGCTTTCTTT. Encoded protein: CASSHPSPESEAFF.

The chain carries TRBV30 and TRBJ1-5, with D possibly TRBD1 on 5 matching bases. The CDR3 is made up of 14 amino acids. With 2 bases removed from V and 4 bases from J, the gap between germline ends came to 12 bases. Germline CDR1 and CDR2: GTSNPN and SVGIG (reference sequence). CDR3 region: CAWSSGARNQPQHF. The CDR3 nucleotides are TGTGCCTGGAGTAGCGGGGCGCGAAATCAGCCCCAGCATTTT.

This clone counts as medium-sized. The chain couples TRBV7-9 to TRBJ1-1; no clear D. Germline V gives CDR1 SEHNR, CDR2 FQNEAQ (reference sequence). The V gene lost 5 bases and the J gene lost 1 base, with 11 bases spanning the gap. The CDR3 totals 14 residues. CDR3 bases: TGTGCCAGCAGCCCCGAATCTCGGAACACTGAAGCTTTCTTT. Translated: CASSPESRNTEAFF.

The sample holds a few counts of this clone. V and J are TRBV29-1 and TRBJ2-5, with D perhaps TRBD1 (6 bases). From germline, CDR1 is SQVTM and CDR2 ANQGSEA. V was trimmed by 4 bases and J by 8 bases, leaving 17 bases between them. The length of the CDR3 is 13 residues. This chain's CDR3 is CSVAPGQQGTQYF. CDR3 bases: TGCAGCGTTGCTCCTGGACAGCAAGGAACCCAGTACTTC.

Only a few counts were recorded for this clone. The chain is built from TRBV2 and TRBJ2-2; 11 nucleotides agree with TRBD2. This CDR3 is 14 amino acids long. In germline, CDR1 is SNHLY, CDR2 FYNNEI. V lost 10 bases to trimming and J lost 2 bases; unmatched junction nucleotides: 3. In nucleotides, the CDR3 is TGTGCCACGGGACTAGCGGCTAACACCGGGGAGCTGTTTTTT. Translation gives CATGLAANTGELFF.

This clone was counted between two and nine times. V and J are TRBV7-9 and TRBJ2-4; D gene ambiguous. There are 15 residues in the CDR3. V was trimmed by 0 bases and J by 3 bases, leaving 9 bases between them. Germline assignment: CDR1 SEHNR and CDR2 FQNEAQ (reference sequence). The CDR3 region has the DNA TGTGCCAGCAGCTTAGCGTCTGGAAACAAAAACATTCAGTACTTC. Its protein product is CASSLASGNKNIQYF.